A single sample gave rise to the 24 T cell receptor beta chains below, sequenced in a study of CD8 T cells in Susac syndrome. Random hexamers were used to reverse transcribe an amount of about 0.45 to 1 ug RNA. TCRdb ran MiXCR on the immunoSEQ multiplex PCR reads and lists one entry per CDR3 protein. The sample shows about 140,000 distinct CDR3 sequences, approximately 95% of them seen only once. The source material was CD4+ T cells from PBMCs. These receptors all come from a human donor with Susac syndrome.

V gene TRBV2 combines with J gene TRBJ2-4; no clear D. Trimming removed 4 bases from V and 15 bases from J, with 16 bases in between. CDR3 length equals 12 residues. Germline CDR1 reads SNHLY; CDR2 reads FYNNEI. CDR3 nucleotide sequence: TGTGCCAGCAGTGGTTCGGTCTCCATTGGGTACTTC. Its protein is CASSGSVSIGYF.

V gene TRBV9 combines with J gene TRBJ2-5; 8 bases line up with TRBD1. Germline V gives CDR1 SGDLS, CDR2 YYNGEE. CDR3 length: 13 residues. With 5 bases clipped from V and 1 base from J, the junction kept 1 base outside the gene matches. The CDR3 loop is CASSTGGQETQYF. The CDR3 DNA reads TGTGCCAGCAGTACAGGGGGCCAAGAGACCCAGTACTTC.

V usage is TRBV20-1 and J usage is TRBJ2-5; D gene ambiguous. CDR1 is DFQATT and CDR2 is SNEGSKA in the germline V gene (reference sequence). The CDR3 runs to 13 residues. V shed 3 bases and J shed 0 bases, with 8 bases lying between them. CDR3 sequence (DNA): TGCAGTGCTAGCCGTGCCTACCAAGAGACCCAGTACTTC. Amino acids: CSASRAYQETQYF.

The V gene is TRBV7-9, the J gene TRBJ2-4; 9 nucleotides agree with TRBD1. J was trimmed by 6 bases and V by 5 bases; bases with no gene match: 11. The germline gives CDR1 SEHNR, CDR2 FQNEAQ (reference sequence). The CDR3 loop spans 16 amino acids. DNA of the CDR3: TGTGCCAGCAGCCTAATCACAGGGGGCGAGGTAAACATTCAGTACTTC. Translating gives CASSLITGGEVNIQYF.

The chain employs TRBV2 and TRBJ1-2; no definite D call. Germline assignment: CDR1 SNHLY and CDR2 FYNNEI. Deletions cut 5 bases from V and 0 bases from J, with 10 bases between. The CDR3 totals 14 residues. CDR3 in amino acids: CASSSRQTNYGYTF. CDR3 sequence (DNA): TGTGCCAGCAGTTCTAGGCAGACTAACTATGGCTACACCTTC.

In its sample, this clonotype was seen once. J is TRBJ2-3 and V is TRBV12-3 or TRBV12-4; unclear D gene. Trimming removed 5 bases at V and 2 bases at J, with 8 bases between. The CDR3 runs to 13 residues. Here the CDR3 reads CASSRGYTDTQYF. CDR3 in DNA: TGTGCCAGCAGTCGTGGATACACAGATACGCAGTATTTT.

This sequence joins TRBV11-2 and TRBJ2-2; the D gene is possibly TRBD2 (5 bases). The CDR3 extends over 15 amino acids. Germline values: CDR1 SGHAT, CDR2 FQNNGV. V was clipped by 2 bases and J by 5 bases, with 12 bases between them. The CDR3 sequence: CASSLMVRGTGELFF. The CDR3, as DNA: TGTGCCAGCAGCTTAATGGTTCGAGGGACCGGGGAGCTGTTTTTT.

J is TRBJ1-2 and V is TRBV11-2, with TRBD1 matching 7 bases. Germline loops: CDR1 SGHAT, CDR2 FQNNGV. V gave up 5 bases and J gave up 4 bases; unmatched junction bases: 7. CDR3 length equals 14 residues. CDR3: CASSPTGVSYGYTF. The CDR3 DNA reads TGTGCCAGCAGCCCAACAGGGGTTAGCTATGGCTACACCTTC.

This clonotype turned up a few times. This chain connects TRBV9 to TRBJ2-3; D is perhaps TRBD2 (6 bases). V lost 4 bases to trimming and J lost 5 bases, with 11 bases between them. Germline V gives CDR1 SGDLS, CDR2 YYNGEE. The CDR3 has 13 amino acids. CDR3 DNA: TGTGCCAGCAGCCCGCCCGGGGGAGATACGCAGTATTTT. It specifies CASSPPGGDTQYF.

This chain connects TRBV7-3 to TRBJ2-2, with unresolved D. The CDR3 is 15 residues long. The ends were cut back, 8 bases at V and 0 bases at J, with 13 bases in the middle. Germline V gene lookup returns CDR1 SGHTA and CDR2 FQGTGA. The chain's CDR3 is CASSPGFANTGELFF. DNA for the CDR3: TGTGCCAGCTCCCCCGGGTTTGCGAACACCGGGGAGCTGTTTTTT. Full variable domain (remainder filled in from reference TRBV7-3 and TRBJ2-2): GAGVSQTPSNKVTEKGKYVELRCDPISGHTALYWYRQSLGQGPEFLIYFQGTGAADDSGLPNDRFFAVRPEGSVSTLKIQRTERGDSAVYLCASSPGFANTGELFFGEGSRLTVL.

The rearrangement links TRBV3-1 to TRBJ2-2; D not certain. Trimming cost V 0 bases and J 2 bases, with 4 bases left between them. From germline, CDR1 is LGHDT and CDR2 YNNKEL (reference sequence). There are 14 residues in the CDR3. CDR3 protein: CASSQDSNTGELFF. In DNA, the CDR3 is TGTGCCAGCAGCCAAGACTCCAACACCGGGGAGCTGTTTTTT. The full variable domain, completed using reference TRBV3-1 and TRBJ2-2, is DTAVSQTPKYLVTQMGNDKSIKCEQNLGHDTMYWYKQDSKKFLKIMFSYNNKELIINETVPNRFSPKSPDKAHLNLHINSLELGDSAVYFCASSQDSNTGELFFGEGSRLTVL.

The V gene is TRBV30, the J gene TRBJ2-7, with 8 bases lining up with TRBD1. The junction had 6 bases not matched to a gene; V was cut back by 2 bases and J by 6 bases. The length of the CDR3 is 13 residues. Germline CDR1 reads GTSNPN; CDR2 reads SVGIG (reference sequence). CDR3 bases: TGTGCCTGGAGTCCCGGACAGGGTTCCGAGCAGTACTTC. It specifies CAWSPGQGSEQYF.

The rearrangement links TRBV3-1 to TRBJ2-1, with 9 bases matching TRBD1. Germline values: CDR1 LGHDT, CDR2 YNNKEL (reference sequence). J was trimmed by 6 bases and V by 1 base; bases with no gene match: 7. The CDR3 runs 16 residues. For the CDR3, the DNA is TGTGCCAGCAGCCAAGGCGGCGGGACAGGGATCAATGAGCAGTTCTTC. Amino acid sequence: CASSQGGGTGINEQFF.

The V gene is TRBV9, the J gene TRBJ2-2; 7 bases map to TRBD2. Germline loops: CDR1 SGDLS, CDR2 YYNGEE. This CDR3 comprises 16 residues. The ends lost 4 bases at V and 1 base at J; junction bases unmatched: 7. This CDR3 reads CASSPGGFGNTGELFF. The CDR3 nucleotides read TGTGCCAGCAGCCCCGGGGGGTTCGGGAACACCGGGGAGCTGTTTTTT.

The rearrangement joins TRBV28 to TRBJ1-4, with D maybe TRBD1 (5 bases). V was shortened by 5 bases and J by 7 bases, with 23 bases between the two germline ends. The CDR3 covers 17 residues. CDR1 is MDHEN and CDR2 is SYDVKM in the germline V gene. CDR3 in DNA: TGTGCCAGCAGTGACCCGTTGGGAGGCAGGGCGGGTGAAAAACTGTTTTTT. Protein: CASSDPLGGRAGEKLFF.

This sequence joins TRBV6-5 and TRBJ2-6, with D perhaps TRBD1 (6 bases). The CDR3 has 16 amino acids. Trimming took 2 bases from V and 3 from J, leaving 11 bases between them. Germline V lookup: CDR1 MNHEY, CDR2 SVGAGI. The CDR3 coding sequence is TGTGCCAGCAGTTACGCCGGACAGATTGGGGCCAACGTCCTGACTTTC. It specifies CASSYAGQIGANVLTF.

The chain recombines TRBV7-2 with TRBJ1-2, with D possibly being TRBD1 (5 bases). Trimming stripped 3 bases from V and 2 bases from J, with 13 bases between. The germline CDR1 and CDR2 sequences are SGHTA and FQGNSA. The CDR3 contains 15 residues. In DNA form, the CDR3 reads TGTGCCAGCAGCTTGTCCAGGGCGGCCAACTATGGCTACACCTTC. It yields the protein CASSLSRAANYGYTF.

Notes on this clonotype: One end of the junction varies from germline; a read error may be responsible. The rearrangement uses TRBV11-1 and TRBJ1-3; 7 positions match TRBD1. Germline V gives CDR1 SGHAT, CDR2 FQDESV (reference sequence). The CDR3 runs to 16 residues. CDR3 bases: TGTGCCAGCAGCAAGGGACAGACAAGCTCTGAAAACACCATATATTTT. As protein: CASSKGQTSSENTIYF.

The rearrangement uses TRBV5-1 and TRBJ1-6, with D perhaps TRBD1 (5 bases). The CDR3 is made up of 15 amino acids. Per germline, CDR1 SGHRS and CDR2 YFSETQ. V lost 1 base, J lost 6 bases, and 11 bases lay in between. DNA for the CDR3: TGCGCCAGCAGCTTGCGTCAGGGTGGTAATTCACCCCTCCACTTT. It codes for CASSLRQGGNSPLHF.

V and J are TRBV10-3 and TRBJ2-1, with 13 bases fitting TRBD2. V lost 4 bases to trimming and J lost 9 bases; unmatched junction nucleotides: 6. Germline V gives CDR1 ENHRY, CDR2 SYGVKD. The CDR3 length is 15 residues. CDR3 DNA sequence: TGTGCCATCAGTGCCACTAGCGGGGGGGCCGGTGAGCAGTTCTTC. This codes for CAISATSGGAGEQFF.

In regard to this clonotype: An end of the junction does not agree with germline; a read error may underlie this. This chain links TRBV12-3 or TRBV12-4 with TRBJ2-1, with a tentative D call TRBD1 (6 bases). The CDR3 is 14 residues long. CDR3 sequence: CASSAGTSSNEQFF. Here the CDR3 DNA reads TGTGCCAGCAGCGCCGGGACATCCTCCAATGAGCAGTTCTTC.

In nucleotides, the CDR3 is TGTGCCAGCAGCTACCAAACGAACACTGAAGCTTTCTTT. Amino acids: CASSYQTNTEAFF. This chain uses TRBV11-2 with TRBJ1-1; D remains unclear. Germline V CDR1 and CDR2: SGHAT, FQNNGV. Trimming left V 4 bases short and J 1 base short, with 7 bases between. CDR3 length: 13 amino acids.

The chain combines TRBV29-1 with TRBJ1-2; TRBD1 might be the D (5 bases). Deletions cut 7 bases from V and 5 bases from J, with 23 bases between. Germline values: CDR1 SQVTM, CDR2 ANQGSEA. CDR3 size: 15 residues. Here the CDR3 DNA reads TGCAGCGCCGGACATGGGGAGTGGGGGATTTATGGCTACACCTTC. It codes for CSAGHGEWGIYGYTF. The complete variable domain, with remaining parts taken from reference TRBV29-1 and TRBJ1-2, reads SAVISQKPSRDICQRGTSLTIQCQVDSQVTMMFWYRQQPGQSLTLIATANQGSEATYESGFVIDKFPISRPNLTFSTLTVSNMSPEDSSIYLCSAGHGEWGIYGYTFGSGTRLTVV.

The chain combines TRBV30 with TRBJ2-1; TRBD2 matches at 8 bases. With V trimmed by 2 bases and J by 5 bases, 8 bases remained unmatched. Germline assignment: CDR1 GTSNPN and CDR2 SVGIG (reference sequence). The CDR3 runs to 15 residues. The DNA of the CDR3 is TGTGCCTGGAGTCATAAGCGGGAGTTCCACAATGAGCAGTTCTTC. Translation gives CAWSHKREFHNEQFF.